A selection of T cell receptor beta chains follows, all from one sample in a study of CD8 T cells in ankylosing spondylitis. TCRdb processed the 5' RACE reads anew with MiXCR; each CDR3 protein has one entry. The table has 250,000 to 300,000 distinct CDR3 sequences, over 15% seen once. Material: blood, either unsorted or a sorted T cell fraction (not recorded which). The receptor set was obtained from a male donor with ankylosing spondylitis or in good health (not recorded which). CDR3s include the opening cysteine and the closing phenylalanine or tryptophan. Each record gives: J gene, clone size, V gene, D gene, CDR3 protein, CDR3 DNA. D genes are given only for firm matches. Size is stated for part of the rows, as once, few or many counts, or as a class when the clone is expanded.

TRBJ1-2	-	TRBV7-2	TRBD1	CASSLTGNNYGYTF	TGTGCCAGCAGCTTGACAGGGAATAACTATGGCTACACCTTC
TRBJ1-5	-	TRBV5-6	TRBD1	CASSLLGQGDSQPQHF	TGTGCCAGCAGCTTATTGGGACAGGGGGATTCTCAGCCCCAGCATTTT
TRBJ2-3	-	TRBV7-2	TRBD1	CASMPTGGRGTDTQYF	TGTGCCAGCATGCCAACAGGGGGCCGAGGCACAGATACGCAGTATTTT
TRBJ2-1	-	TRBV9	TRBD2	CASSASGGNYNEQFF	TGTGCCAGCAGCGCTAGCGGGGGGAACTACAATGAGCAGTTCTTC
TRBJ1-2	many	TRBV5-1	-	CASSLKGDYGYTF	TGCGCCAGCAGCTTGAAGGGGGACTATGGCTACACCTTC
TRBJ2-5	few	TRBV29-1	TRBD2	CSVRTSGEETQYF	TGCAGCGTCCGGACTAGCGGGGAAGAGACCCAGTACTTC
TRBJ2-5	-	TRBV20-1	-	CSGFGAGEQETQYF	TGCAGTGGGTTTGGGGCAGGGGAACAAGAGACCCAGTACTTC
TRBJ2-5	few	TRBV5-1	-	CASSLALPYQETQYF	TGCGCCAGCAGCTTGGCCCTGCCGTATCAAGAGACCCAGTACTTC
TRBJ2-1	-	TRBV28	-	CASSARGGPFYNEQFF	TGTGCCAGCAGTGCCCGAGGGGGTCCCTTCTACAATGAGCAGTTCTTC
TRBJ1-6	few	TRBV12-3/TRBV12-4	TRBD1	CASSSGGDNSPLHF	TGTGCCAGCAGTTCAGGGGGGGATAATTCACCCCTCCACTTT
TRBJ2-3	few	TRBV11-2	-	CAILPRPDTQYF	TGTGCCATCCTGCCCCGGCCAGATACGCAGTATTTT
TRBJ2-1	-	TRBV28	-	CASSSNRGEQFF	TGTGCCAGCAGCTCCAACCGTGGTGAGCAGTTCTTC
TRBJ1-2	few	TRBV7-8	TRBD1	CASSLGTGPYGYTF	TGTGCCAGCAGCTTGGGGACAGGTCCCTATGGCTACACCTTC
TRBJ2-1	few	TRBV10-3	TRBD1	CAIRGTGNNEQFF	TGTGCCATCAGAGGGACAGGGAACAATGAGCAGTTCTTC
TRBJ1-1	many	TRBV7-3	-	CASSLEQNTEAFF	TGTGCCAGCAGCTTAGAACAGAACACTGAAGCTTTCTTT
TRBJ2-6	-	TRBV25-1	-	CASSDGSGANVLTF	TGTGCCAGCAGTGACGGCTCTGGGGCCAACGTCCTGACTTTC
TRBJ1-1	-	TRBV7-2	-	CASSLALGENTEAFF	TGTGCCAGCAGCTTAGCCCTTGGAGAGAACACTGAAGCTTTCTTT
TRBJ1-2	few	TRBV6-6	-	CASSQRGPYGYTF	TGTGCCAGCAGTCAACGGGGGCCCTATGGCTACACCTTC
TRBJ2-3	-	TRBV20-1	TRBD2	CSASTPGLGTDTQYF	TGCAGTGCTAGTACCCCGGGACTAGGGACAGATACGCAGTATTTT
TRBJ2-2	many	TRBV2	TRBD1	CASRGQAGELFF	TGTGCCAGCAGGGGACAGGCCGGGGAGCTGTTTTTT
TRBJ1-5	-	TRBV7-9	-	CASSIDSSNQPQHF	TGTGCCAGCAGCATCGACAGTAGCAATCAGCCCCAGCATTTT
TRBJ2-5	few	TRBV4-1	TRBD2	CASSQNPGTSQETQYF	TGCGCCAGCAGCCAAAACCCCGGGACTAGCCAAGAGACCCAGTACTTC
TRBJ1-1	many	TRBV5-1	TRBD1	CASSLVGQGDTEAFF	TGCGCCAGCAGCTTGGTGGGACAGGGCGACACTGAAGCTTTCTTT
TRBJ2-3	few	TRBV11-1	-	CASSWVTDTQYF	TGTGCCAGCAGCTGGGTTACAGATACGCAGTATTTT
TRBJ2-1	few	TRBV20-1	-	CSARGLSTRSYNEQFF	TGCAGTGCTAGAGGGTTGAGCACGAGGTCCTACAATGAGCAGTTCTTC
TRBJ2-6	-	TRBV15	-	CATSRDSVFRPSGANVLTF	TGTGCCACCAGCAGAGATAGTGTTTTTCGGCCTTCTGGGGCCAACGTCCTGACTTTC
TRBJ2-2	-	TRBV5-4	-	CASSLGLLCGELFF	TGTGCCAGCAGCTTGGGCTTACTCTGCGGGGAGCTGTTTTTT
TRBJ2-3	-	TRBV7-3	-	CASSLNARTTDTQYF	TGTGCCAGCAGCTTAAATGCCAGGACCACAGATACGCAGTATTTT
TRBJ1-1	few	TRBV29-1	TRBD1	CSVDSGTGHLEAFF	TGCAGCGTTGACTCCGGGACAGGGCACCTTGAAGCTTTCTTT
TRBJ2-1	few	TRBV5-1	-	CASSLMEQTAFNEQFF	TGCGCCAGCAGCTTAATGGAACAGACTGCTTTCAATGAGCAGTTCTTC
TRBJ1-5	-	TRBV10-3	-	CAISDEQGNQPQHF	TGTGCCATCAGTGACGAACAGGGCAATCAGCCCCAGCATTTT
TRBJ2-3	few	TRBV10-3	TRBD2	CAISGLAGPTDTQYF	TGTGCCATCAGTGGGTTAGCGGGACCCACAGATACGCAGTATTTT
TRBJ1-5	many	TRBV10-3	-	CAIRESPNQPQHF	TGTGCCATCAGGGAGTCCCCGAATCAGCCCCAGCATTTT
TRBJ1-4	-	TRBV25-1	-	CASREPGSANEKLFF	TGTGCCAGCAGGGAGCCAGGGTCGGCTAATGAAAAACTGTTTTTT
TRBJ2-2	many	TRBV5-1	TRBD1	CASSLADRDTGELFF	TGCGCCAGCAGCTTGGCGGACAGGGACACCGGGGAGCTGTTTTTT
TRBJ1-1	many	TRBV15	-	CATSRGVGPTEAFF	TGTGCCACCAGCAGAGGGGTGGGTCCCACTGAAGCTTTCTTT
TRBJ2-1	few	TRBV5-6	TRBD1	CASSTGQGNEQFF	TGTGCCAGCAGCACTGGACAGGGCAATGAGCAGTTCTTC
TRBJ2-3	-	TRBV5-1	TRBD1	CASSRGQPTDTQYF	TGCGCCAGCAGTCGGGGACAGCCCACAGATACGCAGTATTTT
TRBJ1-1	-	TRBV30	-	CAWSRKMGQTEAFF	TGTGCCTGGAGCCGTAAGATGGGGCAGACTGAAGCTTTCTTT
TRBJ2-3	many	TRBV28	TRBD1	CASSKDRGLTDTQYF	TGTGCCAGCAGTAAAGACAGGGGGTTGACAGATACGCAGTATTTT
TRBJ2-1	-	TRBV27	TRBD1	CASSPRDRYNEQFF	TGTGCCAGCAGTCCCCGGGACAGGTACAATGAGCAGTTCTTC
TRBJ2-3	-	TRBV5-1	-	CASSLSASGDTQYF	TGCGCCAGCAGCCTTAGCGCGTCGGGGGATACGCAGTATTTT
TRBJ2-5	-	TRBV21-1	-	CASRGGQGETQYF	TGTGCCAGCAGAGGCGGACAGGGGGAGACCCAGTACTTC
TRBJ2-1	few	TRBV29-1	TRBD1	CSATGQGVNEQFF	TGCAGCGCCACCGGACAGGGGGTCAATGAGCAGTTCTTC
TRBJ2-1	-	TRBV12-3/TRBV12-4	TRBD2	CASSPGTSGGAYNEQFF	TGTGCCAGCAGTCCCGGGACTAGCGGGGGAGCATACAATGAGCAGTTCTTC
TRBJ1-1	-	TRBV7-9	-	CASSLPDTEAFF	TGTGCCAGCAGCTTACCCGACACTGAAGCTTTCTTT
TRBJ1-5	-	TRBV7-2	-	CASSYNGVEPQHF	TGTGCCAGCAGTTACAACGGGGTAGAGCCCCAGCATTTT
TRBJ1-2	-	TRBV20-1	TRBD1	CSARDRRGLRDYGYTF	TGCAGTGCTAGAGATAGAAGGGGGCTGAGGGACTATGGCTACACCTTC
TRBJ2-4	few	TRBV29-1	-	CSVEELAKNIQYF	TGCAGCGTTGAAGAGCTAGCCAAAAACATTCAGTACTTC
TRBJ2-5	many	TRBV5-1	-	CASSLGSGQETQYF	TGCGCCAGCAGCTTGGGCTCAGGCCAAGAGACCCAGTACTTC
TRBJ2-3	-	TRBV28	-	CASSLPTPGTDTQYF	TGTGCCAGCAGTCTACCGACTCCGGGGACAGATACGCAGTATTTT
TRBJ1-1	-	TRBV5-1	-	CASSGDMNTEAFF	TGCGCCAGCAGTGGGGACATGAACACTGAAGCTTTCTTT
TRBJ2-1	few	TRBV28	-	CASSSGAPSYNEQFF	TGTGCCAGCAGTTCCGGGGCCCCCTCCTACAATGAGCAGTTCTTC
TRBJ1-5	few	TRBV20-1	-	CSASPGLANQPQHF	TGCAGTGCTAGCCCAGGTCTCGCCAATCAGCCCCAGCATTTT
TRBJ2-3	once	TRBV20-1	-	CSTYYGATDTQYF	TGCAGTACCTATTACGGGGCAACAGATACGCAGTATTTT
TRBJ2-1	few	TRBV20-1	-	CSASAPVSYNEQFF	TGCAGTGCTAGTGCCCCCGTCTCCTACAATGAGCAGTTCTTC
TRBJ2-2	few	TRBV6-5	-	CASSFTGLNTGELFF	TGTGCCAGCAGTTTCACAGGGTTGAACACCGGGGAGCTGTTTTTT
TRBJ2-1	few	TRBV7-3	TRBD2	CASSLGREGGNEQFF	TGTGCCAGCAGCTTAGGGCGGGAGGGGGGCAATGAGCAGTTCTTC
TRBJ1-1	few	TRBV12-3/TRBV12-4	-	CASSPGVVNTEAFF	TGTGCCAGCAGTCCGGGGGTTGTGAACACTGAAGCTTTCTTT
TRBJ2-3	few	TRBV5-1	TRBD1	CASSLAGTGGADTQYF	TGCGCCAGCAGCTTGGCCGGGACAGGCGGCGCAGATACGCAGTATTTT